Below, one T cell receptor beta chain is given with its context. Its specificity is unknown. The data are from a study of cytomegalovirus exposure and HLA in healthy donors. Looking at the study overall: It was reported in a later analysis that the 120 validation repertoires used the same platform as the roughly 670 first-cohort repertoires.

The donors were members of the validation cohort, which comprised under 150 subjects and was separate from the first cohort of around 700 subjects. Study-level points and caveats: It was fewer than 200 TCR beta chains that were listed as cytomegalovirus-associated. A few CMV-associated chains were confirmed in vitro to be specific for CMV antigens.

TCRdb's copy holds only in-frame clones and misses some; the assay was immunoSEQ multiplex PCR. The sample contains over 200,000 clones, roughly 87% of which appear only once. The TCR originated in a woman in her late teens or twenties in good health and CMV-seropositive. The material sequenced was PBMCs.

CDR3 residues: CASIQQGRGNQPQHF. The CDR3 DNA sequence: TGTGCCAGCATCCAGCAGGGCAGGGGCAATCAGCCCCAGCATTTT. This rearrangement joins TRBV28 to TRBJ1-5; TRBD1 is a possible D gene (5 bases). V gave up 7 bases and J gave up 2 bases, with 15 bases separating them. The CDR3 covers 15 residues. The germline CDR1 and CDR2 sequences are MDHEN and SYDVKM.